These 18 T cell receptor beta chains originate from one sample sequenced in a study of beta chain features in type 1 diabetes. Every isolated RNA sample was fully reverse transcribed, so sequencing captured expressed TCRB transcripts. TCRdb keeps only in-frame clones here, not all; method: immunoSEQ multiplex PCR. The data hold 450,000 to 600,000 clones, with about 32% observed a single time. Material: naive CD4+ T cells from blood. The receptors come from a young man in good health.

This chain uses TRBV25-1 with TRBJ2-1; weak D call: TRBD1 (6 bases). This CDR3 contains 13 residues. CDR1 is MGHDK and CDR2 is SYGVNS in the germline V gene. Trimming took 6 bases from V and 4 from J, leaving 10 bases between them. The CDR3 reads CASRAQGYNEQFF. The CDR3 DNA is TGTGCCAGCAGGGCACAGGGTTACAATGAGCAGTTCTTC.

The chain combines TRBV5-1 with TRBJ1-5, with D tentatively TRBD1 (6 bases). The CDR3 totals 14 residues. V lost 4 bases to trimming and J lost 5 bases, with 13 bases between them. From germline, CDR1 is SGHRS and CDR2 YFSETQ. The CDR3 sequence is CASSVQGGDQPQHF. The CDR3 DNA sequence: TGCGCCAGCAGCGTACAGGGCGGCGATCAGCCCCAGCATTTT.

The chain combines TRBV2 with TRBJ2-4; 10 bases map to TRBD1. The germline V gene encodes CDR1 SNHLY and CDR2 FYNNEI. V shed 8 bases and J 6 bases; nucleotides not matched to a gene: 4. The length of the CDR3 is 13 residues. CDR3 coding DNA: TGTGCCAGCGGTAGGGACAGGGGAAACATTCAGTACTTC. Encoded protein: CASGRDRGNIQYF.

The rearrangement joins TRBV6-6 to TRBJ2-3; maybe TRBD1 (5 bases). Trimming cost V 5 bases and J 3 bases, with 15 bases left between them. Germline V gives CDR1 MNHNY, CDR2 SVGAGI (reference sequence). The CDR3 runs 15 residues. The CDR3 here is CASSAPQGATDTQYF. CDR3 sequence (DNA): TGTGCCAGCAGTGCCCCCCAGGGCGCGACAGATACGCAGTATTTT.

The chain uses TRBV28 and TRBJ2-3; D remains ambiguous. From germline, CDR1 is MDHEN and CDR2 SYDVKM. This CDR3 spans 13 amino acids. Trimming stripped 6 bases from V and 4 bases from J, with 11 bases between. CDR3 DNA: TGTGCCAGCAGGACTCCGGGTCCAGATACGCAGTATTTT. The encoded protein is CASRTPGPDTQYF.

The chain carries TRBV13 and TRBJ1-1; a possible D gene is TRBD1 (5 bases). CDR1 and CDR2 from the germline V gene are PRHDT and FYEKMQ (reference sequence). V gave up 5 bases and J gave up 1 base, with 17 bases separating them. This CDR3 comprises 16 residues. The DNA for the CDR3 is TGTGCCAGCAGCCCCTTGGGACGCGAGGGGAACACTGAAGCTTTCTTT. Translated: CASSPLGREGNTEAFF.

The chain joins TRBV7-2 to TRBJ2-5, with a weak D call TRBD2 (5 bases). CDR1 and CDR2 (germline): SGHTA, FQGNSA. CDR3 size: 12 residues. V was shortened by 5 bases and J by 5 bases, with 9 bases between the two germline ends. The CDR3 loop is CASSAPGETQYF. The DNA for the CDR3 is TGTGCCAGCAGCGCACCGGGGGAGACCCAGTACTTC. The whole variable domain, remainder taken from reference TRBV7-2 and TRBJ2-5, is GAGVSQSPSNKVTEKGKDVELRCDPISGHTALYWYRQSLGQGLEFLIYFQGNSAPDKSGLPSDRFSAERTGGSVSTLTIQRTQQEDSAVYLCASSAPGETQYFGPGTRLLVL.

A few counts support this clone. The chain combines TRBV9 with TRBJ1-1; weak D call: TRBD1 (5 bases). The CDR3 runs 13 residues. CDR1 is SGDLS, CDR2 YYNGEE, per germline. Trimming removed 0 bases from V and 3 bases from J, with 6 bases in between. CDR3 in amino acids: CASSVEGYTEAFF. In nucleotides, the CDR3 is TGTGCCAGCAGCGTAGAGGGGTACACTGAAGCTTTCTTT.

A few counts support this clone. This chain links TRBV29-1 with TRBJ2-5; the D is unclear. The V gene lost 3 bases and the J gene lost 1 base, with 6 bases spanning the gap. Germline-derived CDR1 and CDR2 are SQVTM and ANQGSEA. This CDR3 region has 12 residues. The CDR3 spells CSVERPQETQYF. The CDR3, as DNA: TGCAGCGTTGAGCGGCCCCAAGAGACCCAGTACTTC. Drawing the rest from reference TRBV29-1 and TRBJ2-5, the complete variable domain is SAVISQKPSRDICQRGTSLTIQCQVDSQVTMMFWYRQQPGQSLTLIATANQGSEATYESGFVIDKFPISRPNLTFSTLTVSNMSPEDSSIYLCSVERPQETQYFGPGTRLLVL.

This clone has a single count. V and J are TRBV5-6 and TRBJ2-5; D might be TRBD2 (5 bases). CDR1 is SGHDT and CDR2 is YYEEEE in the germline V gene. With 2 bases removed from V and 3 bases from J, the gap between germline ends came to 17 bases. CDR3 length equals 16 residues. CDR3 sequence (DNA): TGTGCCAGCAGCTTACTCGGCAGCGGTATGGAAGAGACCCAGTACTTC. Amino acid sequence: CASSLLGSGMEETQYF.

This clone turned up a few times. The chain combines TRBV30 with TRBJ1-3; D is uncertain. V dropped 5 bases and J dropped 0 bases, with 17 bases sitting between them. This CDR3 comprises 16 residues. Germline loops: CDR1 GTSNPN, CDR2 SVGIG (reference sequence). The CDR3 sequence: CAWVQNPLDSGNTIYF. The CDR3, as DNA: TGTGCCTGGGTCCAGAACCCCCTCGACTCTGGAAACACCATATATTTT. Together with reference TRBV30 and TRBJ1-3, the CDR3 gives the full variable domain: SQTIHQWPATLVQPVGSPLSLECTVEGTSNPNLYWYRQAAGRGLQLLFYSVGIGQISSEVPQNLSASRPQDRQFILSSKKLLLSDSGFYLCAWVQNPLDSGNTIYFGEGSWLTVV.

There are a few counts of this clone. This chain's CDR3 is CASSGGRQETQYF. CDR3 coding DNA: TGTGCCAGCAGTGGGGGGAGGCAAGAGACCCAGTACTTC. V usage is TRBV14 and J usage is TRBJ2-5, with a possible D match to TRBD2 (6 bases). CDR3 size: 13 residues. Germline-derived CDR1 and CDR2 are SGHDN and FVKESK. V shed 6 bases and J shed 2 bases, with 10 bases lying between them.

This clone occurred a few times. V gene TRBV21-1 combines with J gene TRBJ2-7; the table's D call TRBD1 went unverified against the DNA. TRBV21-1 is a recognized pseudogene. The CDR3 loop spans 12 amino acids. The CDR3 loop reads CASSTLHHEQYF. The CDR3 DNA reads TGTGCCAGCAGCACTTTACACCACGAGCAGTACTTC.

This clone was observed a few times. The chain has TRBV2 and TRBJ2-1; D call uncertain. Trimming pared 8 bases from V and 3 bases from J, leaving 5 bases between. Germline V gives CDR1 SNHLY, CDR2 FYNNEI. CDR3 length: 11 amino acids. CDR3: CASFYYNEQFF. In nucleotides, the CDR3 is TGTGCCAGCTTTTACTACAATGAGCAGTTCTTC.

The chain couples TRBV27 to TRBJ1-2, with a possible D match to TRBD1 (5 bases). This CDR3 has 13 residues. V dropped 3 bases and J dropped 8 bases, with 13 bases sitting between them. In germline, CDR1 is MNHEY, CDR2 SMNVEV (reference sequence). The CDR3 sequence is CASSFTGGSGYTF. Here the CDR3 DNA reads TGTGCCAGCAGTTTTACAGGCGGATCGGGCTACACCTTC.

This clone was observed a handful of times. The same CDR3 also results from other DNA sequences found in this sample. The V and J genes are TRBV9 and TRBJ2-1, with TRBD2 identical over 14 bases. Germline CDR1 reads SGDLS; CDR2 reads YYNGEE. The V gene end was trimmed by 4 bases and the J gene end by 4 bases; junction bases not matched to a gene: 4. The CDR3 consists of 16 residues. In DNA form, the CDR3 reads TGTGCCAGCAGCCCCAGGACTAGCGGGAGGTACAATGAGCAGTTCTTC. As protein: CASSPRTSGRYNEQFF. Full variable domain (rest looked up from reference TRBV9 and TRBJ2-1): DSGVTQTPKHLITATGQRVTLRCSPRSGDLSVYWYQQSLDQGLQFLIQYYNGEERAKGNILERFSAQQFPDLHSELNLSSLELGDSALYFCASSPRTSGRYNEQFFGPGTRLTVL.

This clone was seen a few times. The genes are TRBV29-1 and TRBJ1-1; D might be TRBD1 (5 bases). Germline V CDR1 and CDR2: SQVTM, ANQGSEA. V was shortened by 6 bases and J by 7 bases, with 21 bases between the two germline ends. The CDR3 spans 14 residues. The CDR3 region has the DNA TGCAGCGTAGGACCCTTGGGGCAGGGCGTTGAAGCTTTCTTT. It codes for CSVGPLGQGVEAFF.

A note on this clone: One end of the junction fails to match germline, which may point to a read error. Different DNA sequences within this sample yield the same CDR3. The J gene is TRBJ2-7, the V gene TRBV4-3; 9 bases are a match to TRBD1. This CDR3 is 14 amino acids long. Germline CDR1 LGHNA, CDR2 YSLEER. CDR3 in amino acids: CASSQGQGFYEQYF. CDR3 nucleotide sequence: TGCGCCAGCAGTCAAGGACAGGGGTTTTACGAGCAGTACTTC.